This TCR beta chain appears in the sequencing data of a study of cytomegalovirus exposure and HLA in healthy donors. Study outcomes and limitations: Later analysis associated a missense DCLRE1C variant with TCR beta V- and J-gene trimming.

About this clone: Its antigen is currently unknown.

Trimming removed 5 bases from V and 6 bases from J; junction bases left unmatched: 7. CDR3 size: 16 residues. CDR1 is SGHAT and CDR2 is FQNNGV in the germline V gene. Primers for the PCR totalled 60 Vbeta and 13 Jbeta. Produced via immunoSEQ multiplex PCR; TCRdb's table is partial and in-frame only. The sample carries roughly 170,000 clones, around four fifths recorded once. Material for sequencing was PBMCs. The receptor was derived from a girl between 5 and 17 years old in good health and CMV-seropositive. The V and J genes are TRBV11-2 and TRBJ1-4; 12 bases line up with TRBD1. The CDR3 loop is CASSPGTGGKDEKLFF. DNA of the CDR3: TGTGCCAGCAGCCCTGGGACAGGGGGCAAAGATGAAAAACTGTTTTTT.